A single sample gave rise to the 21 T cell receptor beta chains below, sequenced in a study of blood T cells in healthy people across ages (dated by TCRdb to the mid-2010s). Receptors were amplified or captured by 5' RACE. The instrument given in TCRdb is Illumina HiSeq 2500. A second about 7 to 12 cycle PCR used a sample-barcoded 5' primer and a J-beta primer mix. TCRdb's own reprocessing of the public reads used fastp at Q25 and MiXCR and kept productive beta chains. Each CDR3 protein gets just one entry, which takes the most common genes and DNA from the rows behind it. A total of 870,000 or so distinct CDR3 sequences appear in this sample, more than 25% of them only once. The ten largest make up roughly a sixth of the sample. Sample: blood. The receptors shown here come from a woman at least 80 years old in good health.

V is TRBV7-9 and J is TRBJ1-4; no firm D call. The CDR3 is 11 amino acids. The germline V gene encodes CDR1 SEHNR and CDR2 FQNEAQ (reference sequence). V was pared by 5 bases and J by 9 bases, with 7 bases between. In nucleotides, the CDR3 is TGTGCCAGCAGCCCGGCTCAAAAACTGTTTTTT. Translation gives CASSPAQKLFF.

The chain links TRBV6-5 to TRBJ2-3; D unresolved. CDR1 is MNHEY, CDR2 SVGAGI, per germline. Trimming took 3 bases from V and 2 from J, leaving 15 bases between them. This CDR3 has 16 amino acids. The CDR3 loop reads CASSYHSDGPTDTQYF. The DNA for the CDR3 is TGTGCCAGCAGTTATCACTCGGACGGCCCCACAGATACGCAGTATTTT.

Concerning this clonotype itself: It may be a read error: a sequence one base away is much more abundant. The V gene is TRBV6-5, the J gene TRBJ1-2; D may be TRBD1 (5 bases). From germline, CDR1 is MNHEY and CDR2 SVGAGI. CDR3 length: 13 amino acids. CDR3 protein: CASRYSWTYGYTF. The CDR3 DNA reads as TGTGCCAGCAGGTACTCGTGGACATATGGCTACACCTTC.

This clonotype was recorded at least ten times. The V gene is TRBV29-1, the J gene TRBJ2-5; 7 bases fit TRBD1. V lost 6 bases to trimming and J lost 1 base; unmatched junction nucleotides: 5. Germline-derived CDR1 and CDR2 are SQVTM and ANQGSEA. The CDR3 is 13 residues long. The CDR3 here is CSVRQGAQETQYF. The DNA for the CDR3 is TGCAGCGTCCGACAGGGAGCCCAAGAGACCCAGTACTTC.

In its sample, this clonotype was seen many times. The V call is TRBV11-3, the J call TRBJ2-1; 12 bases agree with TRBD2. Looked up from germline, CDR1 is SGHNT and CDR2 is YENEEA. The trim removed 5 bases at V and 4 bases at J, leaving 9 bases unmatched. This CDR3 has 17 residues. The CDR3: CASSPSLAGGRYNEQFF. DNA for the CDR3: TGTGCCAGCAGCCCTTCTCTAGCGGGGGGGAGGTACAATGAGCAGTTCTTC.

This clonotype appeared many times. The chain's CDR3 is CASSDDRGVYGYTF. The CDR3 nucleotides are TGTGCCAGCAGCGACGACAGGGGGGTCTATGGCTACACCTTC. The chain recombines TRBV5-4 with TRBJ1-2; 9 positions agree with TRBD1. This CDR3 has 14 residues. Germline-derived CDR1 and CDR2 are SGHNT and YYREEE (reference sequence). V was clipped by 4 bases and J by 4 bases; unmatched bases: 5.

This chain uses TRBV7-6 with TRBJ1-5; no clear D. Germline lookup yields CDR1 SGHVS and CDR2 FNYEAQ. This CDR3 contains 14 residues. The V end was cut by 5 bases, the J end by 4 bases, with 12 bases between. The CDR3 DNA is TGTGCCAGCAGCCCTAGGGCGGGGAATCAGCCCCAGCATTTT. Translating gives CASSPRAGNQPQHF.

Many counts were recorded for this clonotype. This chain joins TRBV10-3 and TRBJ2-4, with 9 nucleotides matching TRBD1. The CDR3 totals 14 residues. Looked up from germline, CDR1 is ENHRY and CDR2 is SYGVKD. Trimming removed 6 bases from V and 7 bases from J; junction bases left unmatched: 7. This CDR3 reads CAISPGTGSNIQYF. CDR3 sequence (DNA): TGTGCCATCAGCCCCGGGACAGGGAGCAACATTCAGTACTTC.

This clonotype occurred a few times. J is TRBJ2-7 and V is TRBV18, with D possibly TRBD1 on 5 matching bases. Germline CDR1 is KGHSH and CDR2 is LQKENI. The V gene lost 1 base and the J gene lost 2 bases, with 9 bases spanning the gap. This CDR3 has 14 amino acids. CDR3 in amino acids: CASSPLSRAYEQYF. CDR3 coding DNA: TGTGCCAGCTCACCACTCTCCAGGGCCTACGAGCAGTACTTC.

There are many counts of this clonotype. The genes are TRBV7-8 and TRBJ2-5; possibly TRBD1 or TRBD2 for D (5 bases each). Trimming cost V 5 bases and J 1 base, with 14 bases left between them. Germline V lookup: CDR1 SGHVS, CDR2 FQNEAQ. The CDR3 covers 15 residues. The DNA of the CDR3 is TGTGCCAGCAGCCCTATCCTGGGACCCCAAGAGACCCAGTACTTC. This gives the protein CASSPILGPQETQYF. Full variable domain (remainder filled in from reference TRBV7-8 and TRBJ2-5): GAGVSQSPRYKVAKRGQDVALRCDPISGHVSLFWYQQALGQGPEFLTYFQNEAQLDKSGLPSDRFFAERPEGSVSTLKIQRTQQEDSAVYLCASSPILGPQETQYFGPGTRLLVL.

The sample holds many counts of this clonotype. The chain employs TRBV7-9 and TRBJ2-3, with D perhaps matching TRBD1 (6 bases). Between the trimmed V and J ends, which lost 3 bases and 6 bases, there was a span of 19 bases. The length of the CDR3 is 16 residues. From germline, CDR1 is SEHNR and CDR2 FQNEAQ (reference sequence). This CDR3 reads CASSFHSGVLLDTQYF. For the CDR3, the DNA is TGTGCCAGCAGCTTCCACTCAGGGGTACTATTGGATACGCAGTATTTT.

By share, this clonotype counts as large (0.1 to 1%). The V and J genes are TRBV24-1 and TRBJ2-2; maybe TRBD1 (6 bases). Per germline, CDR1 KGHDR and CDR2 SFDVKD. V lost 5 bases and J lost 5, with 17 bases in between. This CDR3 contains 16 residues. This chain's CDR3 is CATSGPGQGMTGELFF. Written as DNA, the CDR3 is TGTGCCACCAGTGGGCCCGGTCAGGGGATGACCGGGGAGCTGTTTTTT.

This clonotype was counted many times. The chain has TRBV6-5 and TRBJ2-5; no firm D call. Trimming pared 5 bases from V and 13 bases from J, leaving 14 bases between. CDR1 and CDR2 from the germline V gene are MNHEY and SVGAGI. CDR3 length: 11 residues. CDR3 in amino acids: CASSVAAQVYF. As DNA, the CDR3 is TGTGCCAGCAGTGTGGCGGCACAAGTGTACTTC.

This rearrangement joins TRBV2 to TRBJ1-4; possibly TRBD1 for D (5 bases). With 8 bases removed from V and 8 bases from J, the gap between germline ends came to 18 bases. Germline CDR1 is SNHLY and CDR2 is FYNNEI. The CDR3 length is 14 residues. The CDR3 nucleotides are TGTGCCAGCGTGACTCAGGGTGACGGAGAAAAACTGTTTTTT. Translation gives CASVTQGDGEKLFF. Variable domain in full (rest from reference TRBV2 and TRBJ1-4): EPEVTQTPSHQVTQMGQEVILRCVPISNHLYFYWYRQILGQKVEFLVSFYNNEISEKSEIFDDQFSVERPDGSNFTLKIRSTKLEDSAMYFCASVTQGDGEKLFFGSGTQLSVL.

As regards this clonotype: A much larger clonotype is one base distant, so this may be a read error. The chain uses TRBV7-9 and TRBJ1-5; TRBD1 matches 12 bases. Per germline, CDR1 SEHNR and CDR2 FQNEAQ (reference sequence). The CDR3 runs to 15 residues. CDR3 coding DNA: TGTGCCAGCAGCTATGGGACAGGGGGCAATCGGCCCCAGCATTTT. Its translation: CASSYGTGGNRPQHF.

The genes are TRBV12-3 or TRBV12-4 and TRBJ2-2; 8 positions match TRBD2. CDR3 size: 16 residues. Trimming cost V 6 bases and J 5 bases; bases outside gene matches: 11. DNA of the CDR3: TGTGCCAGCAGGCGACGGGGGGGCCTCTCTACCGGGGAGCTGTTTTTT. Its protein is CASRRRGGLSTGELFF.

This clonotype was detected many times. The chain recombines TRBV27 with TRBJ1-6; D gene uncertain. Germline lookup yields CDR1 MNHEY and CDR2 SMNVEV (reference sequence). The ends were cut back, 1 base at V and 10 bases at J, with 11 bases in the middle. The CDR3 runs 14 residues. DNA for the CDR3: TGTGCCAGCAGTTTATATGGGCTCGGCTCACCCCTCCACTTT. Amino acids: CASSLYGLGSPLHF.

There are a few counts of this clonotype. The chain carries TRBV9 and TRBJ2-7, with D possibly being TRBD1 (7 bases). The V and J ends lost 3 bases and 4 bases respectively, with 20 bases between them. Germline CDR1 SGDLS, CDR2 YYNGEE. The CDR3 runs 16 residues. CDR3 sequence: CASSGKSGGMRYEQYF. The CDR3 region has the DNA TGTGCCAGCAGCGGTAAATCAGGGGGGATGAGATACGAGCAGTACTTC. Drawing the rest from reference TRBV9 and TRBJ2-7, the complete variable domain is DSGVTQTPKHLITATGQRVTLRCSPRSGDLSVYWYQQSLDQGLQFLIQYYNGEERAKGNILERFSAQQFPDLHSELNLSSLELGDSALYFCASSGKSGGMRYEQYFGPGTRLTVT.

This clonotype was recorded a few times. The chain is built from TRBV2 and TRBJ1-4, with D perhaps matching TRBD1 (6 bases). Trimming stripped 8 bases from V and 5 bases from J, with 21 bases between. The CDR3 runs to 16 residues. CDR1 is SNHLY, CDR2 FYNNEI, per germline. The CDR3 nucleotides are TGTGCCAGCCGCTCGGGGGGGCTCCGAACGAATGAAAAACTGTTTTTT. This sequence encodes CASRSGGLRTNEKLFF.

This clonotype showed up just a few times. The chain uses TRBV11-2 and TRBJ2-7; TRBD1 aligns across 9 bases. Judging by the DNA end, TRBJ2-5 fits better; the J call may be wrong. CDR3 length: 14 residues. Germline V CDR1 and CDR2: SGHAT, FQNNGV. CDR3 nucleotide sequence: TGTGCCAGCAGCACTCAGACAGGGGGAGAGACCCAGTACTTC. This sequence encodes CASSTQTGGETQYF.

In its sample, this clonotype was seen many times. The chain carries TRBV15 and TRBJ2-5; tentatively, D is TRBD2 (5 bases). Looked up from germline, CDR1 is LNHNV and CDR2 is YYDKDF (reference sequence). This CDR3 has 14 residues. Trimming left V 1 base short and J 5 bases short, with 11 bases between. The DNA of the CDR3 is TGTGCCACCAGCAGAGCGGGAAGTTGGGAGACCCAGTACTTC. The encoded protein is CATSRAGSWETQYF.